The next 32 T cell receptor beta chains were all read from a single sample in a study of Ad26.COV2.S vaccination and SARS-CoV-2 variants. Treatment here: around 19 received Ad26.COV2.S at low or high dose, single or two shots; several received placebo; per-sample allocation not given. Collection of the samples took place on day 63 after the first injection of vaccine or placebo. Sequencing was performed with immunoSEQ multiplex PCR; in TCRdb, only in-frame clones are kept and a portion is missing. The sample yields about 390,000 clones, about 92% seen once. The material was peripheral blood, obtained in a trial of Ad26.COV2.S vaccine versus placebo. The receptors originated from a person between 18 and 65 years old who received the Ad26.COV2.S COVID-19 vaccine or a placebo.

The chain recombines TRBV30 with TRBJ1-1; D not resolved. Trimming took off 3 bases at V and 4 bases at J, with 24 bases between the two ends. CDR3 size: 17 residues. CDR1 is GTSNPN, CDR2 SVGIG, per germline (reference sequence). The CDR3 nucleotides read TGTGCCTGGAGCCGCGCCCAGTTCTCAAGTGGGAGCACTGAAGCTTTCTTT. Translation: CAWSRAQFSSGSTEAFF.

This chain connects TRBV4-3 to TRBJ2-7; D ambiguous. Deletions cut 4 bases from V and 2 bases from J, with 15 bases between. This CDR3 contains 15 residues. Germline V CDR1 and CDR2: LGHNA, YSLEER. The CDR3 sequence is CASSPFMADPYEQYF. The DNA of the CDR3 is TGCGCCAGCAGCCCCTTCATGGCAGACCCCTACGAGCAGTACTTC.

The V and J genes are TRBV19 and TRBJ2-1; TRBD2 aligns across 12 bases. The V and J ends lost 3 bases and 8 bases, in that order; junction bases with no gene match: 17. CDR1 and CDR2 (germline): LNHDA, SQIVND (reference sequence). This CDR3 has 19 amino acids. The CDR3, as DNA: TGTGCCAGTAGTATTCCGCGGACTAGCGGGAACGTCAATTTGGATGAGCAGTTCTTC. It encodes CASSIPRTSGNVNLDEQFF.

V is TRBV5-1 and J is TRBJ2-7, with TRBD1 matching 10 bases. Trimming removed 0 bases from V and 3 bases from J; junction bases left unmatched: 3. Germline V gives CDR1 SGHRS, CDR2 YFSETQ. CDR3 length: 15 residues. The CDR3 bases are TGCGCCAGCAGCTTGGCCGGGACAGGGGTCTACGAGCAGTACTTC. Residues: CASSLAGTGVYEQYF.

The J gene is TRBJ2-3, the V gene TRBV5-4, with 12 bases aligning to TRBD2. Germline CDR1 reads SGHNT; CDR2 reads YYREEE (reference sequence). Trimming cost V 6 bases and J 2 bases; bases outside gene matches: 13. CDR3 length: 18 amino acids. The CDR3 reads CASTMGPSGGAFTDTQYF. The CDR3, as DNA: TGTGCCAGCACCATGGGCCCTAGCGGGGGGGCCTTCACAGATACGCAGTATTTT.

CDR3 sequence (DNA): TGTGCCAGCAGCGCGGGAGGACAGGAAGAGACCCAGTACTTC. Translated: CASSAGGQEETQYF. V usage is TRBV5-4 and J usage is TRBJ2-5, with D tentatively TRBD2 (8 bases). Germline loops: CDR1 SGHNT, CDR2 YYREEE (reference sequence). CDR3 length: 14 amino acids. Deletions cut 4 bases from V and 3 bases from J, with 13 bases between.

The chain links TRBV7-2 to TRBJ2-6; possibly TRBD1 for D (5 bases). The CDR3 is 16 amino acids. V lost 5 bases, J lost 0 bases, and 11 bases lay in between. Germline lookup yields CDR1 SGHTA and CDR2 FQGNSA. CDR3 in amino acids: CASSGGALSGANVLTF. The CDR3 nucleotides read TGTGCCAGCAGCGGTGGGGCCCTCTCTGGGGCCAACGTCCTGACTTTC.

The chain carries TRBV19 and TRBJ2-2; 10 nucleotides line up with TRBD1. V trimming: 8 bases; J trimming: 7 bases; junction bases outside the gene matches: 4. Germline loops: CDR1 LNHDA, CDR2 SQIVND (reference sequence). The CDR3 runs 13 residues. DNA of the CDR3: TGTGCCAGTGACAGGGGGCTCGGCGGGGAGCTGTTTTTT. The encoded protein is CASDRGLGGELFF.

This clone has only a few counts. This rearrangement joins TRBV4-1 to TRBJ2-7; 11 bases are a match to TRBD1. Germline CDR1 reads MGHRA; CDR2 reads YSYEKL. J lost 3 bases, V lost 4 bases, and 8 bases had no gene match. The CDR3 is made up of 16 amino acids. CDR3 sequence (DNA): TGCGCCAGCAGCCGAAGCAGGGGACAGGGGGTCTACGAGCAGTACTTC. Amino acid sequence: CASSRSRGQGVYEQYF.

The chain is built from TRBV28 and TRBJ1-5; the D gene is possibly TRBD1 (5 bases). The germline V gene encodes CDR1 MDHEN and CDR2 SYDVKM. The length of the CDR3 is 15 residues. V lost 3 bases and J 3 bases, leaving 12 bases between the germline ends. In DNA form, the CDR3 reads TGTGCCAGCAGTTTCTTAAGGGGCCCCAATCAGCCCCAGCATTTT. Protein: CASSFLRGPNQPQHF.

The chain joins TRBV5-1 to TRBJ2-7, with D perhaps TRBD1 (5 bases). The germline V and J ends were trimmed by 4 bases and 4 bases, with 12 bases remaining between them. Germline lookup yields CDR1 SGHRS and CDR2 YFSETQ. CDR3 size: 13 residues. The CDR3 nucleotides read TGCGCCAGCAGCGGAAACACAGGATACGAGCAGTACTTC. Residues: CASSGNTGYEQYF. Complete variable domain (other parts from reference TRBV5-1 and TRBJ2-7): KAGVTQTPRYLIKTRGQQVTLSCSPISGHRSVSWYQQTPGQGLQFLFEYFSETQRNKGNFPGRFSGRQFSNSRSEMNVSTLELGDSALYLCASSGNTGYEQYFGPGTRLTVT.

This chain joins TRBV5-1 and TRBJ2-5; TRBD2 matches 8 bases. The CDR3 is made up of 17 amino acids. Trimming took 3 bases from V and 0 from J; bases not matched to a gene: 10. Germline CDR1 reads SGHRS; CDR2 reads YFSETQ. This chain's CDR3 is CASSSGLGGGYQETQYF. CDR3 coding DNA: TGCGCCAGCAGCTCTGGTCTGGGCGGGGGGTACCAAGAGACCCAGTACTTC.

The rearrangement links TRBV4-1 to TRBJ2-4; 16 bases align to TRBD2. The CDR3 totals 17 residues. The germline V gene has CDR1 MGHRA and CDR2 YSYEKL. V dropped 3 bases and J dropped 13; count of bases not matched to a gene: 12. CDR3 loop: CASSQDSGLAGGSSQYF. The CDR3 DNA reads TGCGCCAGCAGCCAGGACTCGGGACTAGCGGGGGGGTCGTCCCAGTACTTC.

The chain carries TRBV18 and TRBJ2-4; D gene uncertain. V was shortened by 4 bases and J by 0 bases, with 28 bases between the two germline ends. This CDR3 comprises 21 residues. Looked up from germline, CDR1 is KGHSH and CDR2 is LQKENI. This CDR3 reads CASSLFAMGATTPLAKNIQYF. The CDR3 DNA is TGTGCCAGCTCACTGTTCGCCATGGGCGCCACTACGCCCCTAGCCAAAAACATTCAGTACTTC.

The chain links TRBV23-1 to TRBJ2-4, with a weak D call TRBD1 (6 bases). TRBV23-1 carries the ORF label, with uncertain function. The CDR3 loop spans 20 amino acids. V lost 3 bases to trimming and J lost 0 bases, with 24 bases between them. The CDR3 DNA sequence: TGCGCCAGCAGTCACCGTCGACAGGATGGGGTCCAACTAGCCAAAAACATTCAGTACTTC. Amino acid sequence: CASSHRRQDGVQLAKNIQYF.

Only one count was recorded for this clone. V usage is TRBV16 and J usage is TRBJ1-2, with no clear D. The CDR3 is 13 residues long. The V end lost 0 bases, the J end lost 4 bases, and 6 bases lay between the germline ends. Germline CDR1 KGHSY, CDR2 FQNENV. CDR3 coding DNA: TGTGCCAGCAGCCAATCCTCAAGCTATGGCTACACCTTC. Amino acid sequence: CASSQSSSYGYTF.

V and J are TRBV19 and TRBJ1-5; D is uncertain. The CDR3 extends over 15 amino acids. The germline V and J ends were trimmed by 1 base and 0 bases, with 7 bases remaining between them. Germline assignment: CDR1 LNHDA and CDR2 SQIVND (reference sequence). CDR3 amino acids: CASSIVGHSNQPQHF. The CDR3 coding sequence is TGTGCCAGTAGTATAGTCGGCCATAGCAATCAGCCCCAGCATTTT.

This clone was recorded only once. V is TRBV5-6 and J is TRBJ2-7; D may be TRBD1 (5 bases). This CDR3 region has 13 residues. The germline V gene has CDR1 SGHDT and CDR2 YYEEEE. The V end lost 5 bases, the J end lost 5 bases, and 14 bases lay between the germline ends. The CDR3 nucleotides are TGTGCCAGCAGACATCAGGGTATCAACGAGCAGTACTTC. Its protein product is CASRHQGINEQYF.

The chain recombines TRBV2 with TRBJ1-5; D is unclear. The germline CDR1 and CDR2 sequences are SNHLY and FYNNEI. The CDR3 has 14 amino acids. Trimming took 3 bases from V and 3 from J, leaving 9 bases between them. CDR3 region: CASSDMTPNQPQHF. CDR3 sequence (DNA): TGTGCCAGCAGTGATATGACACCCAATCAGCCCCAGCATTTT.

The V and J genes are TRBV7-2 and TRBJ2-3, with D tentatively TRBD2 (6 bases). Germline V gene lookup returns CDR1 SGHTA and CDR2 FQGNSA. The CDR3 is 15 residues long. Trimming pared 3 bases from V and 2 bases from J, leaving 12 bases between. CDR3 nucleotide sequence: TGTGCCAGCAGCTTCGCTAGCGTTCTCACAGATACGCAGTATTTT. Translation: CASSFASVLTDTQYF.

The genes are TRBV5-6 and TRBJ2-5, with unresolved D. The V and J ends lost 0 bases and 1 base respectively, with 10 bases between them. Germline loops: CDR1 SGHDT, CDR2 YYEEEE. The CDR3 spans 15 residues. DNA of the CDR3: TGTGCCAGCAGCTTGGTCGCTCAGCTCCAAGAGACCCAGTACTTC. Translation gives CASSLVAQLQETQYF.

V is TRBV6-5 and J is TRBJ1-6, with D uncertain. This CDR3 spans 13 amino acids. In germline, CDR1 is MNHEY, CDR2 SVGAGI. The V gene lost 6 bases and the J gene lost 9 bases, with 12 bases spanning the gap. CDR3 DNA: TGTGCCAGCAGCCGCACCCTCACTTCACCCCTCCACTTT. Encoded protein: CASSRTLTSPLHF.

The genes are TRBV7-8 and TRBJ1-3; possible D gene TRBD1, 5 bases. The CDR3 is made up of 16 amino acids. Trimming stripped 5 bases from V and 1 base from J, with 15 bases between. Germline V gene data show CDR1 as SGHVS and CDR2 as FQNEAQ. CDR3 loop: CASSMRPGKSGNTIYF. CDR3 bases: TGTGCCAGCAGCATGAGACCAGGGAAATCTGGAAACACCATATATTTT.

Comments on this clone: Other DNA sequences in the same sample also yield this CDR3. This rearrangement joins TRBV6-5 to TRBJ1-1; no reliable D call. CDR3 length equals 14 residues. With 0 bases removed from V and 2 bases from J, the gap between germline ends came to 7 bases. Germline CDR1 reads MNHEY; CDR2 reads SVGAGI. The CDR3: CASSYSGGNTEAFF. The CDR3 nucleotides read TGTGCCAGCAGTTACTCGGGCGGCAACACTGAAGCTTTCTTT.

This clone has ten or more counts. The chain's CDR3 is CASSPTGGLYEQYF. CDR3 in DNA: TGTGCCAGTAGCCCGACAGGGGGCTTATACGAGCAGTACTTC. The V gene is TRBV19, the J gene TRBJ2-7; 10 nucleotides agree with TRBD1. CDR1 and CDR2 from the germline V gene are LNHDA and SQIVND (reference sequence). This CDR3 is 14 amino acids long. V dropped 6 bases and J dropped 4; count of bases not matched to a gene: 6.

This clone occurred once. This rearrangement joins TRBV7-9 to TRBJ2-2; D perhaps matches TRBD1 (6 bases). The V gene's germline CDR1 is SEHNR and CDR2 FQNEAQ (reference sequence). The CDR3 is 16 residues long. V lost 5 bases and J lost 3, with 16 bases in between. The CDR3 DNA reads as TGTGCCAGCAGCCCTCCCCTAACAGGGTACACCGGGGAGCTGTTTTTT. The encoded protein is CASSPPLTGYTGELFF. The variable domain in full, with the rest retrieved from reference TRBV7-9 and TRBJ2-2, is DTGVSQNPRHKITKRGQNVTFRCDPISEHNRLYWYRQTLGQGPEFLTYFQNEAQLEKSRLLSDRFSAERPKGSFSTLEIQRTEQGDSAMYLCASSPPLTGYTGELFFGEGSRLTVL.

The chain has TRBV5-6 and TRBJ1-1; 7 positions match TRBD1. Per the germline V gene, CDR1 is SGHDT and CDR2 is YYEEEE. After removal of 5 bases from V and 9 bases from J, the junction contained 7 bases not matched to a gene. CDR3 length: 12 amino acids. As DNA, the CDR3 is TGTGCCAGCAGTTTCACACAGGGGAAAGCTTTCTTT. Residues: CASSFTQGKAFF. Complete variable domain (other parts from reference TRBV5-6 and TRBJ1-1): DAGVTQSPTHLIKTRGQQVTLRCSPKSGHDTVSWYQQALGQGPQFIFQYYEEEERQRGNFPDRFSGHQFPNYSSELNVNALLLGDSALYLCASSFTQGKAFFGQGTRLTVV.

The chain combines TRBV4-3 with TRBJ2-6, with a weak D call TRBD1 (6 bases). This CDR3 has 18 residues. Germline loops: CDR1 LGHNA, CDR2 YSLEER. V was pared by 0 bases and J by 5 bases, with 17 bases between. CDR3 in amino acids: CASSQDLELQGWANVLTF. The CDR3 DNA sequence: TGCGCCAGCAGCCAAGATCTAGAACTCCAGGGGTGGGCCAACGTCCTGACTTTC.

V usage is TRBV3-1 (or the pseudogene TRBV3-2) and J usage is TRBJ2-3, with D possibly TRBD1 on 6 matching bases. V was pared by 1 base and J by 0 bases, with 8 bases between. The CDR3 spans 15 residues. The germline V gene has CDR1 LGHDT and CDR2 YNNKEL (reference sequence). The CDR3 here is CASSQVQGSTDTQYF. The CDR3 DNA reads TGTGCCAGCAGCCAAGTTCAGGGGAGCACAGATACGCAGTATTTT.

This sequence joins TRBV30 and TRBJ2-5; TRBD2 agrees at 7 bases. This CDR3 is built from 14 residues. Trimming removed 2 bases from V and 6 bases from J; junction bases left unmatched: 9. Germline V gene lookup returns CDR1 GTSNPN and CDR2 SVGIG (reference sequence). CDR3 residues: CAWSFVGGIKTQYF. CDR3 DNA: TGTGCCTGGAGTTTCGTGGGGGGGATCAAGACCCAGTACTTC.

This clone is a singleton in its sample. The V gene is TRBV10-2, the J gene TRBJ2-1, with D possibly matching TRBD1 (6 bases). CDR3 length equals 16 residues. V dropped 6 bases and J dropped 2 bases, with 17 bases sitting between them. In germline, CDR1 is WSHSY, CDR2 SAAADI. CDR3 amino acids: CASRTQGSSTYNEQFF. CDR3 sequence (DNA): TGCGCCAGCAGAACCCAGGGGTCTAGCACCTACAATGAGCAGTTCTTC.

The gene calls are TRBV4-1 and TRBJ1-1; the match to TRBD1 covers 10 bases. Looked up from germline, CDR1 is MGHRA and CDR2 is YSYEKL. The CDR3 totals 17 residues. V shed 5 bases, J shed 7 bases, and the junction held 16 bases outside the gene matches. The CDR3 coding sequence is TGCGCCAGCAGCGGGGACAGGGGAATAGCCGCGCTGGGTGAAGCTTTCTTT. This codes for CASSGDRGIAALGEAFF.